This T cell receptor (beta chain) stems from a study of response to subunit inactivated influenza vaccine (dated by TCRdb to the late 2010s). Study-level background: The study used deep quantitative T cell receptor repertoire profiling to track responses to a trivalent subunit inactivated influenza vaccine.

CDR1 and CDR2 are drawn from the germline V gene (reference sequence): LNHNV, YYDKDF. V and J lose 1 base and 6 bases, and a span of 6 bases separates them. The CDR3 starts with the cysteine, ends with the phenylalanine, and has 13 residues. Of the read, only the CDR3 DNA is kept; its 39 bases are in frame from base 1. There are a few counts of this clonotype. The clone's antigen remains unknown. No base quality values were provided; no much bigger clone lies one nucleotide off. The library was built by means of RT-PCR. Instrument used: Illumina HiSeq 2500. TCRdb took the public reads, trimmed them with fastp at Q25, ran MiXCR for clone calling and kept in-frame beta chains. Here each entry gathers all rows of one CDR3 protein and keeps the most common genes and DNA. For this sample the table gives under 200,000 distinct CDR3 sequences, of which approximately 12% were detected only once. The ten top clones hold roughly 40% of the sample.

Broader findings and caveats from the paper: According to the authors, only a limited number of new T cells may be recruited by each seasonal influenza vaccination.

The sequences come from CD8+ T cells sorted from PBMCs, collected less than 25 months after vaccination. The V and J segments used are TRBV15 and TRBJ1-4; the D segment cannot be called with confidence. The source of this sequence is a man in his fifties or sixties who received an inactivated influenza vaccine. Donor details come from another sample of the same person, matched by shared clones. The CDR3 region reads CATSRGRDEKLFF. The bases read TGTGCCACCAGCAGAGGACGAGATGAAAAACTGTTTTTT.